This TCR beta chain was found in a study of blood T cell repertoires in COVID-19. Per germline, CDR1 MDHEN and CDR2 SYDVKM. The CDR3 contains 14 residues. Trimming took 6 bases from V and 2 from J; bases not matched to a gene: 6. Produced via immunoSEQ multiplex PCR; TCRdb's table is partial and in-frame only. The sample includes about 400,000 clones, about 86% seen only once; the top ten take approximately 9.3%. Specimen: PBMCs or T cells enriched from blood (not recorded which). This chain links TRBV28 with TRBJ1-2; TRBD1 aligns across 7 bases. This receptor was obtained from a woman in her forties or fifties who had recovered from COVID-19. The CDR3 DNA reads TGTGCCAGCAGCACTTCGGGACAGAACTATGGCTACACCTTC. Translation gives CASSTSGQNYGYTF.